Listed here are 22 T cell receptor beta chains from one sample, sequenced in a study of neurological immune-mediated disorders. TCRdb reprocessed the 5' RACE reads via MiXCR and lists one record per CDR3 protein. Among about 120,000 distinct CDR3 sequences, about 3.4% were seen once, and the ten largest hold 1% to 1.5%. Sequencing input: PBMCs. The origin of the receptors is a woman in her thirties with multiple sclerosis.

This clonotype was observed many times. V and J are TRBV30 and TRBJ2-3, with D tentatively TRBD1 (5 bases). The germline V and J ends were trimmed by 1 base and 4 bases, with 9 bases remaining between them. The CDR3 is 13 amino acids. From germline, CDR1 is GTSNPN and CDR2 SVGIG (reference sequence). In DNA form, the CDR3 reads TGTGCCTGGAGTGGGCAGGGCCCAGATACGCAGTATTTT. This codes for CAWSGQGPDTQYF.

This clonotype has at least ten counts. The DNA of the CDR3 is TGCAGTGCTAGCCGGGGGGGCCCGGCCGGGGAGCTGTTTTTT. Amino acids: CSASRGGPAGELFF. The chain joins TRBV20-1 to TRBJ2-2; 8 bases are shared with TRBD2. The CDR3 has 14 residues. Per germline, CDR1 DFQATT and CDR2 SNEGSKA (reference sequence). Trimming at V came to 3 bases and at J to 6 bases, leaving 6 bases not matched to a gene.

This clonotype was detected ten times or more. This chain joins TRBV27 and TRBJ1-6; 8 nucleotides match TRBD1. This CDR3 has 15 residues. The germline V gene encodes CDR1 MNHEY and CDR2 SMNVEV (reference sequence). Trimming took 6 bases from V and 9 from J; bases not matched to a gene: 10. The CDR3 is CASSDRGDPTSPLHF. In DNA, the CDR3 is TGTGCCAGCAGCGACAGGGGCGATCCGACTTCACCCCTCCACTTT.

Many counts were recorded for this clonotype. This rearrangement joins TRBV5-1 to TRBJ2-1; tentative D call: TRBD1 (5 bases). Trimming took off 4 bases at V and 7 bases at J, with 9 bases between the two ends. Germline CDR1 is SGHRS and CDR2 is YFSETQ. This CDR3 is 12 amino acids long. CDR3 sequence: CASSGAGNEQFF. The CDR3 DNA reads TGCGCCAGCAGCGGGGCCGGGAATGAGCAGTTCTTC.

This chain uses TRBV20-1 with TRBJ2-2; TRBD1 matches 7 bases. Germline lookup yields CDR1 DFQATT and CDR2 SNEGSKA (reference sequence). The J segment lost 5 bases and the V segment lost 6 bases, leaving 6 bases of the junction unmatched. CDR3 length: 13 residues. CDR3 DNA: TGCAGTGCCCCGACAGGGCGGACCGGGGAGCTGTTTTTT. Protein: CSAPTGRTGELFF.

This clonotype was seen at least ten times. J is TRBJ1-6 and V is TRBV4-3, with a tentative D call TRBD1 (5 bases). This CDR3 contains 15 residues. CDR1 is LGHNA and CDR2 is YSLEER in the germline V gene. The V gene lost 2 bases and the J gene lost 9 bases, with 14 bases spanning the gap. The CDR3 reads CASSQWPQVPSPLHF. The CDR3, as DNA: TGCGCCAGCAGCCAATGGCCACAGGTTCCTTCACCCCTCCACTTT.

The chain links TRBV10-3 to TRBJ1-3, with 10 bases lining up with TRBD1. The CDR3 extends over 15 amino acids. V lost 7 bases, J lost 4 bases, and 7 bases stayed unmatched. Germline V gives CDR1 ENHRY, CDR2 SYGVKD. CDR3 DNA sequence: TGTGCCATCACCTCCGGGACAGGGGAAGGAAACACCATATATTTT. This encodes CAITSGTGEGNTIYF.

This clonotype was seen repeatedly, ten times or more. This chain links TRBV30 with TRBJ1-1, with a weak D call TRBD1 (5 bases). Germline V gene lookup returns CDR1 GTSNPN and CDR2 SVGIG (reference sequence). V was cut by 2 bases and J by 0 bases, with 7 bases left in between. The CDR3 loop spans 13 amino acids. The CDR3 nucleotides read TGTGCCTGGAGTTGGGACTTGAACACTGAAGCTTTCTTT. Protein sequence: CAWSWDLNTEAFF.

This clonotype has a count of ten or more. The chain is built from TRBV20-1 and TRBJ2-3, with no clear D. This CDR3 has 15 amino acids. The V end was cut by 5 bases, the J end by 1 base, with 16 bases between. CDR1 is DFQATT, CDR2 SNEGSKA, per germline (reference sequence). As DNA, the CDR3 is TGCAGTGCTCCCAATACCTTGGGTGGCACAGATACGCAGTATTTT. Protein product: CSAPNTLGGTDTQYF.

Ten or more counts support this clonotype. V gene TRBV29-1 combines with J gene TRBJ1-2, with 10 bases identical to TRBD1. The CDR3 is 14 amino acids. Looked up from germline, CDR1 is SQVTM and CDR2 is ANQGSEA. Trimming at V came to 6 bases and at J to 8 bases, leaving 12 bases not matched to a gene. The CDR3 DNA follows: TGCAGCGTAGACTCCGGGACAGGGGCACCCGGCTACACCTTC. Translating it yields CSVDSGTGAPGYTF.

The sample holds many counts of this clonotype. The V call is TRBV5-6, the J call TRBJ1-1; possibly TRBD1 for D (5 bases). The V and J ends lost 4 bases and 5 bases respectively, with 21 bases between them. Germline values: CDR1 SGHDT, CDR2 YYEEEE. The CDR3 is 16 amino acids. CDR3 residues: CASSPEVGGLWTEAFF. CDR3 nucleotide sequence: TGTGCCAGCAGCCCTGAGGTGGGGGGTCTCTGGACTGAAGCTTTCTTT. Full variable domain (outside the CDR3, taken from reference TRBV5-6 and TRBJ1-1): DAGVTQSPTHLIKTRGQQVTLRCSPKSGHDTVSWYQQALGQGPQFIFQYYEEEERQRGNFPDRFSGHQFPNYSSELNVNALLLGDSALYLCASSPEVGGLWTEAFFGQGTRLTVV.

The chain uses TRBV6-2 or TRBV6-3 and TRBJ2-2; no reliable D call. This CDR3 is built from 14 residues. The V end was cut by 5 bases, the J end by 3 bases, with 10 bases between. Germline assignment: CDR1 MNHEY and CDR2 SVGEGT. CDR3 DNA sequence: TGTGCCAGCAGTCGACACCACGACACCGGGGAGCTGTTTTTT. It codes for CASSRHHDTGELFF.

About this clonotype: An end of the junction does not agree with germline; a read error may underlie this. The chain recombines TRBV7-2 with TRBJ1-6, with D perhaps TRBD1 (6 bases). There are 14 residues in the CDR3. Looked up from germline, CDR1 is SGHTA and CDR2 is FQGNSA. The CDR3 here is CASRPTGSSSTLNF. The CDR3, as DNA: TGTGCCAGCAGACCAACAGGGTCCAGTTCAACCCTCAACTTT.

On this clonotype: A much larger clone lies one base from this, so it may be a read error. Since no conserved phenylalanine or tryptophan closes the CDR3, a read error is the likely cause. This chain connects TRBV10-3 to TRBJ2-7; D possibly corresponds to TRBD2 (6 bases). Trimming took off 0 bases at V and 5 bases at J, with 8 bases between the two ends. Germline V gives CDR1 ENHRY, CDR2 SYGVKD. CDR3 length: 13 amino acids. The CDR3 region is CAISESRGNEQYI. CDR3 DNA: TGTGCCATCAGTGAGTCTCGGGGGAACGAGCAGTACATC.

This clonotype was recorded at least ten times. V and J are TRBV7-2 and TRBJ2-7; D gene uncertain. In germline, CDR1 is SGHTA, CDR2 FQGNSA. V gave up 1 base and J gave up 4 bases, with 11 bases separating them. This CDR3 contains 14 residues. CDR3 nucleotides: TGTGCCAGCAGCTTAGGCCCCAGAGAATACGAGCAGTACTTC. It encodes CASSLGPREYEQYF.

This clonotype was counted ten times or more. The rearrangement uses TRBV20-1 and TRBJ2-7, with 9 bases aligning to TRBD2. Germline CDR1 reads DFQATT; CDR2 reads SNEGSKA (reference sequence). Trimming at V came to 5 bases and at J to 3 bases, leaving 11 bases not matched to a gene. The CDR3 runs 15 residues. The CDR3 loop is CSAVPRTSVFYEQYF. In DNA, the CDR3 is TGCAGTGCTGTCCCAAGGACTAGCGTTTTCTACGAGCAGTACTTC.

This clonotype has a count of ten or more. This chain links TRBV15 with TRBJ2-7; 8 bases are a match to TRBD1. The V segment lost 1 base and the J segment 5 bases; nucleotides outside the gene matches: 13. CDR1 and CDR2 (germline): LNHNV, YYDKDF (reference sequence). The CDR3 loop spans 17 amino acids. Written as DNA, the CDR3 is TGTGCCACCAGCAGAGTGGTGGGGCCAGGGGGCAGACACGAGCAGTACTTC. Encoded protein: CATSRVVGPGGRHEQYF.

This clonotype was seen repeatedly, ten times or more. This chain links TRBV5-1 with TRBJ2-1; a possible D gene is TRBD2 (5 bases). The CDR3 extends over 17 amino acids. V lost 2 bases and J lost 0, with 15 bases in between. From germline, CDR1 is SGHRS and CDR2 YFSETQ. The CDR3 nucleotides read TGCGCCAGCAGCTTCACACTAGTCTTGAGCTCCTACAATGAGCAGTTCTTC. It codes for CASSFTLVLSSYNEQFF.

In its sample, this clonotype was seen many times. The chain recombines TRBV18 with TRBJ2-1; D is unclear. The germline V gene encodes CDR1 KGHSH and CDR2 LQKENI. The CDR3 sequence is 14 residues long. Trimming cost V 3 bases and J 1 base, with 7 bases left between them. CDR3: CASSPPRSYNEQFF. The CDR3 DNA reads as TGTGCCAGCTCACCCCCGAGGTCCTACAATGAGCAGTTCTTC.

This clonotype showed up just a few times. The chain joins TRBV4-3 to TRBJ1-2, with no clear D. This CDR3 is built from 15 residues. Trimming cost V 0 bases and J 8 bases, with 16 bases left between them. Germline V CDR1 and CDR2: LGHNA, YSLEER. CDR3: CASSQDRWSKGGYTF. The DNA of the CDR3 is TGCGCCAGCAGCCAAGACCGTTGGTCTAAAGGGGGCTACACCTTC.

In its sample, this clonotype was seen many times. The chain links TRBV29-1 to TRBJ1-1; the D is unclear. This CDR3 is built from 11 residues. CDR1 is SQVTM, CDR2 ANQGSEA, per germline. Trimming shortened V by 4 bases and J by 3 bases, and 6 bases separated the two germline ends. In nucleotides, the CDR3 is TGCAGCGTTGGGGAATACACTGAAGCTTTCTTT. Translated, it gives CSVGEYTEAFF.

This clonotype was observed a few times. The chain uses TRBV25-1 and TRBJ2-2, with 7 positions matching TRBD2. In germline, CDR1 is MGHDK, CDR2 SYGVNS. The CDR3 consists of 16 residues. The ends lost 6 bases at V and 7 bases at J; junction bases unmatched: 14. The CDR3 DNA sequence: TGTGCCAGCAGACCGGAAGGCGGGAGAGATGACGGGGAGCTGTTTTTT. Protein product: CASRPEGGRDDGELFF.